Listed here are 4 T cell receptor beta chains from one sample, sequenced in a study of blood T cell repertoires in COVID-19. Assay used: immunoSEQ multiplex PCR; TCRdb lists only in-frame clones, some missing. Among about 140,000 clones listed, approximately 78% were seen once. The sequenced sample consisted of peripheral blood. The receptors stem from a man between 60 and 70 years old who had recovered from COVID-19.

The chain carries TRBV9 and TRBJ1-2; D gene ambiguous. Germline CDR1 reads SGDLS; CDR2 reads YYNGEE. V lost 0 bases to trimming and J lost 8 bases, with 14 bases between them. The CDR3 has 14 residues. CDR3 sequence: CASSVDWGGKGYTF. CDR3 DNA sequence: TGTGCCAGCAGCGTAGATTGGGGAGGGAAAGGCTACACCTTC.

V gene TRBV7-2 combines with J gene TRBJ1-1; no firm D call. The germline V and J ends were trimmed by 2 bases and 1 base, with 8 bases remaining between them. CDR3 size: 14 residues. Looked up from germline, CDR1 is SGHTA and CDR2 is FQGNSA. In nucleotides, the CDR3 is TGTGCCAGCAGCTTATATACCGGGAACACTGAAGCTTTCTTT. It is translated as CASSLYTGNTEAFF.

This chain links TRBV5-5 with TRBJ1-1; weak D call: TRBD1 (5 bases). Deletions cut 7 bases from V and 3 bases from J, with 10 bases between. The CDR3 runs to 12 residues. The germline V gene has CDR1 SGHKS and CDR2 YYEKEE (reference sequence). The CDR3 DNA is TGTGCCAGCTTAGGGGTCTACACTGAAGCTTTCTTT. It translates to CASLGVYTEAFF. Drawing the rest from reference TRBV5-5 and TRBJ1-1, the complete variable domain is DAGVTQSPTHLIKTRGQQVTLRCSPISGHKSVSWYQQVLGQGPQFIFQYYEKEERGRGNFPDRFSARQFPNYSSELNVNALLLGDSALYLCASLGVYTEAFFGQGTRLTVV.

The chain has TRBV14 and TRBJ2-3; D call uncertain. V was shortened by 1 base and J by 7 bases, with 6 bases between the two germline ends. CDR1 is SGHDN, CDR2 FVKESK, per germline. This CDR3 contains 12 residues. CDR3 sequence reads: CASSQVVNTQYF. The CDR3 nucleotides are TGTGCCAGCAGCCAAGTTGTAAATACGCAGTATTTT.